This T cell receptor (beta chain) was sequenced during a study of cytomegalovirus exposure and HLA in healthy donors. Libraries were prepared by immunoSEQ multiplex PCR; TCRdb keeps only in-frame clonotypes and omits some of them. Of under 200,000 clones listed, about 89% are singletons. Germline V gives CDR1 SGHVS, CDR2 FQNEAQ. V lost 4 bases and J 0 bases, leaving 21 bases between the germline ends. The CDR3 length is 18 residues. Separate from the approximately 730-subject first cohort, the roughly 110-subject validation cohort was the one that the donors belonged to. Input material: PBMCs. The chain carries TRBV7-8 and TRBJ2-5; a weak D match, TRBD1 (5 bases). The receptor comes from a woman aged 18-29 years in good health and CMV-seropositive. Here the CDR3 reads CASSSLTPTEDHQETQYF. As DNA, the CDR3 is TGTGCCAGCAGCTCGCTTACTCCGACAGAGGACCACCAAGAGACCCAGTACTTC.